Presented here are 10 T cell receptor beta chains from one specimen sequenced in a study of blood T cell repertoires in COVID-19. This table comes from immunoSEQ multiplex PCR, and its TCRdb copy is limited to in-frame clones, with some not included. Among some 180,000 clones listed, around 83% were seen once. Sample: peripheral blood. The source of these receptors is a woman aged 55 to 70 with acute or convalescent COVID-19.

CDR3 residues: CASSLGTGSRETQYF. CDR3 DNA sequence: TGCGCCAGCAGCTTGGGAACAGGGTCCAGGGAGACCCAGTACTTC. V is TRBV5-1 and J is TRBJ2-5; possibly TRBD1 for D (6 bases). From germline, CDR1 is SGHRS and CDR2 YFSETQ. The CDR3 length is 15 residues. Trimming cost V 0 bases and J 5 bases, with 14 bases left between them.

The rearrangement links TRBV10-3 to TRBJ2-3; 8 nucleotides line up with TRBD2. This CDR3 contains 18 residues. CDR1 is ENHRY and CDR2 is SYGVKD in the germline V gene. J lost 0 bases, V lost 3 bases, and 11 bases had no gene match. The CDR3 DNA reads TGTGCCATCAGTGAAATCGTTTCCGGGACTAGAAGCACAGATACGCAGTATTTT. Protein: CAISEIVSGTRSTDTQYF.

The rearrangement links TRBV19 to TRBJ1-1; the match to TRBD1 covers 7 bases. CDR3 length equals 13 residues. The V gene's germline CDR1 is LNHDA and CDR2 SQIVND (reference sequence). The V and J ends lost 3 bases and 4 bases, in that order; junction bases with no gene match: 2. Written as DNA, the CDR3 is TGTGCCAGTAGTATGACAGGGCCCACTGAAGCTTTCTTT. Translating it yields CASSMTGPTEAFF.

The CDR3 spells CASSLDRGLTPLHF. CDR3 DNA sequence: TGTGCCAGCAGCTTGGACAGGGGGCTGACACCCCTCCACTTT. The chain links TRBV5-4 to TRBJ1-6, with 9 bases aligning to TRBD1. The germline CDR1 and CDR2 sequences are SGHNT and YYREEE (reference sequence). The CDR3 length is 14 residues. Trimming cost V 0 bases and J 11 bases; bases outside gene matches: 3.

This chain connects TRBV9 to TRBJ2-3; D not certain. Germline CDR1 and CDR2: SGDLS and YYNGEE. The V end was cut by 0 bases, the J end by 2 bases, with 10 bases between. This CDR3 contains 15 residues. The CDR3 here is CASSVVASPTDTQYF. The CDR3 DNA reads TGTGCCAGCAGCGTAGTGGCTAGTCCCACAGATACGCAGTATTTT.

The V gene is TRBV5-1, the J gene TRBJ2-1; D gene unclear. This CDR3 has 13 amino acids. V was pared by 2 bases and J by 7 bases, with 10 bases between. Germline CDR1 reads SGHRS; CDR2 reads YFSETQ. The CDR3 DNA is TGCGCCAGCAGCTTTCAAGAAGAGAATGAGCAGTTCTTC. This encodes CASSFQEENEQFF. Together with reference TRBV5-1 and TRBJ2-1, the CDR3 gives the full variable domain: KAGVTQTPRYLIKTRGQQVTLSCSPISGHRSVSWYQQTPGQGLQFLFEYFSETQRNKGNFPGRFSGRQFSNSRSEMNVSTLELGDSALYLCASSFQEENEQFFGPGTRLTVL.

The chain recombines TRBV5-1 with TRBJ1-2, with 8 bases lining up with TRBD1. The J segment lost 8 bases and the V segment lost 4 bases, leaving 10 bases of the junction unmatched. CDR3 size: 14 residues. Germline values: CDR1 SGHRS, CDR2 YFSETQ. CDR3 in amino acids: CASSASGTGDGYTF. The CDR3 nucleotides are TGCGCCAGCAGCGCCTCCGGGACAGGAGACGGCTACACCTTC.

This clone appeared a single time. The chain has TRBV12-3 or TRBV12-4 and TRBJ1-2, with D tentatively TRBD1 (5 bases). The V and J ends lost 3 bases and 7 bases respectively, with 9 bases between them. There are 12 residues in the CDR3. CDR3 sequence: CASSFSRVGYTF. The CDR3 DNA is TGTGCCAGCAGTTTCTCCAGGGTTGGCTACACCTTC.

The chain joins TRBV24-1 to TRBJ2-3; no clear D. Germline V gene data show CDR1 as KGHDR and CDR2 as SFDVKD. The CDR3 loop spans 13 amino acids. V lost 4 bases to trimming and J lost 4 bases, with 8 bases between them. Here the CDR3 reads CATSDQRPDTQYF. The CDR3 nucleotides are TGTGCCACCAGTGACCAGAGGCCAGATACGCAGTATTTT.

This chain uses TRBV2 with TRBJ2-2, with 10 bases lining up with TRBD2. CDR1 and CDR2 (germline): SNHLY, FYNNEI. After removal of 9 bases from V and 3 bases from J, the junction contained 4 bases not matched to a gene. The CDR3 loop spans 14 amino acids. The CDR3 region is CARGTSVDTGELFF. CDR3 nucleotides: TGTGCCAGGGGGACTAGCGTGGACACCGGGGAGCTGTTTTTT.